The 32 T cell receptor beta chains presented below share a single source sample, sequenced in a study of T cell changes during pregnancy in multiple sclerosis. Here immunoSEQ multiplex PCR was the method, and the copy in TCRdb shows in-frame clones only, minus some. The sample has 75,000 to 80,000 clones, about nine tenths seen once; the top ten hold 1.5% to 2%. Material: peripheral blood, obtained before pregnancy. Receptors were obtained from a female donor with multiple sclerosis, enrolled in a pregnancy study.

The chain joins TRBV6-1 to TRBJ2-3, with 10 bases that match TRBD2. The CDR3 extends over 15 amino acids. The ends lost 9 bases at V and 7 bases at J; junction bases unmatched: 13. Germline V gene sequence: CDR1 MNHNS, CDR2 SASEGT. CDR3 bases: TGTGCCAGTTCAGCGAACAGCGGGGGGGTCAATACGCAGTATTTT. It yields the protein CASSANSGGVNTQYF.

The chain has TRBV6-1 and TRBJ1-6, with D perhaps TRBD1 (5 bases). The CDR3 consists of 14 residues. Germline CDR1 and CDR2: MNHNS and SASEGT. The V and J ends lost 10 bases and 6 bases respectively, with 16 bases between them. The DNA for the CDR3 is TGTGCCACCTCCTATTCTCAGGGTAATTCACCCCTCCACTTT. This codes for CATSYSQGNSPLHF.

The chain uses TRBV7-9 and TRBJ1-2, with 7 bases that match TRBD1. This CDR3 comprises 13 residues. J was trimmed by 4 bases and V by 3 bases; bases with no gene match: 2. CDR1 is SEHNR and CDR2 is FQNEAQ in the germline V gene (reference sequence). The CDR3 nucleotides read TGTGCCAGCAGCTTGGGACAGTCCTATGGCTACACCTTC. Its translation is CASSLGQSYGYTF.

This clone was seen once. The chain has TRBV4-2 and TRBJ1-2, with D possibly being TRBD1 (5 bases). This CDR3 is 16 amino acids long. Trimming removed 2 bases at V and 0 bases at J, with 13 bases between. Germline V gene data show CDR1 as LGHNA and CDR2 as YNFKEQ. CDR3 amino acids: CASSQKEDSTNYGYTF. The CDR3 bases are TGTGCCAGCAGCCAAAAGGAAGACAGTACTAACTATGGCTACACCTTC.

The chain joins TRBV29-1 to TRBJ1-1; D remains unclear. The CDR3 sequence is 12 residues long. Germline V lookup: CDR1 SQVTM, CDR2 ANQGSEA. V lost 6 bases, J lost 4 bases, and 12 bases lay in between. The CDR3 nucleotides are TGCAGCGTGAACGCGCCCGTCACTGAAGCTTTCTTT. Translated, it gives CSVNAPVTEAFF.

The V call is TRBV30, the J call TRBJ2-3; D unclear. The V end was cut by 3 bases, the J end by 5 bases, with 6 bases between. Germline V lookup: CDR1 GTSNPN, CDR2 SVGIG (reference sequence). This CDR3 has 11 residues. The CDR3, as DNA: TGTGCCTGGAGGAACGGAGATACGCAGTATTTT. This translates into CAWRNGDTQYF.

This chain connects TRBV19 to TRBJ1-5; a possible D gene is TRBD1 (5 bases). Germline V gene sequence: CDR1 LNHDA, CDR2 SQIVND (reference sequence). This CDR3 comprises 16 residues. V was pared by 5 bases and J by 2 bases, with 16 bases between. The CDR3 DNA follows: TGTGCCAGTAGTCCCTCCGGGGGTAATGGCAATCAGCCCCAGCATTTT. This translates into CASSPSGGNGNQPQHF.

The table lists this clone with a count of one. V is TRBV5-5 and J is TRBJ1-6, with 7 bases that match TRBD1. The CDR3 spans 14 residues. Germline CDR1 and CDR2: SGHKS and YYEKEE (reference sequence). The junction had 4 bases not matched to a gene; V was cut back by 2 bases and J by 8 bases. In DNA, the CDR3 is TGTGCCAGCAGCTTTCCCGGGACAGATTCACCCCTCCACTTT. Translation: CASSFPGTDSPLHF. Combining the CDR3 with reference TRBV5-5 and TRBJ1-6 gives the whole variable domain DAGVTQSPTHLIKTRGQQVTLRCSPISGHKSVSWYQQVLGQGPQFIFQYYEKEERGRGNFPDRFSARQFPNYSSELNVNALLLGDSALYLCASSFPGTDSPLHFGNGTRLTVT.

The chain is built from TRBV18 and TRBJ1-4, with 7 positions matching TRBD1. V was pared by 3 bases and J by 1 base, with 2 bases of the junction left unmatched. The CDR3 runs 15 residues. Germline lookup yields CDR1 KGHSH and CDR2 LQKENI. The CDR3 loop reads CASSPQGGTNEKLFF. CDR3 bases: TGTGCCAGCTCACCCCAGGGGGGAACTAATGAAAAACTGTTTTTT.

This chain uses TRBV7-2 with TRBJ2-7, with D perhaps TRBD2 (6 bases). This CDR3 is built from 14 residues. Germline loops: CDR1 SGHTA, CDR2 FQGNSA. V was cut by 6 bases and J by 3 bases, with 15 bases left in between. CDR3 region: CASRKRWGDYEQYF. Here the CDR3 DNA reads TGTGCCAGCAGGAAAAGGTGGGGGGACTACGAGCAGTACTTC. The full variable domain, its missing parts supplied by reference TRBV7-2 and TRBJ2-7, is GAGVSQSPSNKVTEKGKDVELRCDPISGHTALYWYRQSLGQGLEFLIYFQGNSAPDKSGLPSDRFSAERTGGSVSTLTIQRTQQEDSAVYLCASRKRWGDYEQYFGPGTRLTVT.

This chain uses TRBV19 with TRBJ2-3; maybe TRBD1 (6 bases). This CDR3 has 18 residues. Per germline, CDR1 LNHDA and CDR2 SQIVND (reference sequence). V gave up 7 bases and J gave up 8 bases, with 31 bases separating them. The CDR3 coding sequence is TGTGCCAGTAAATCCGAGAACCCGGGACACCAATTAGTCGGTACGCAGTATTTT. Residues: CASKSENPGHQLVGTQYF.

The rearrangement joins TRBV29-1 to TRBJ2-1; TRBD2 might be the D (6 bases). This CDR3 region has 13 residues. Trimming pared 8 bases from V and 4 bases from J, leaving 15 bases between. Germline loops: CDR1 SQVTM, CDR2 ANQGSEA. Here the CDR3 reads CSLGRISYNEQFF. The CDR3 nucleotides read TGCAGCCTTGGGAGGATCAGTTACAATGAGCAGTTCTTC.

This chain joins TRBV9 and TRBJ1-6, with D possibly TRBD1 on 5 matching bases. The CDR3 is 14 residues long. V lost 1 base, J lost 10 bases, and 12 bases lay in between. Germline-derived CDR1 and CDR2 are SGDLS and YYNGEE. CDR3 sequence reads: CASSVSGTYSPLHF. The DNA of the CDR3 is TGTGCCAGCAGCGTATCCGGGACTTACTCACCCCTCCACTTT.

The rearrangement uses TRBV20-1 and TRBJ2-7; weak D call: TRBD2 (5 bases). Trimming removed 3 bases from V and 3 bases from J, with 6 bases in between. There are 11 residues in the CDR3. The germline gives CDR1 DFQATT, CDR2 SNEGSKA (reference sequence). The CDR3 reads CSASRDYEQYF. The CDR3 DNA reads TGCAGTGCTAGCCGGGACTACGAGCAGTACTTC.

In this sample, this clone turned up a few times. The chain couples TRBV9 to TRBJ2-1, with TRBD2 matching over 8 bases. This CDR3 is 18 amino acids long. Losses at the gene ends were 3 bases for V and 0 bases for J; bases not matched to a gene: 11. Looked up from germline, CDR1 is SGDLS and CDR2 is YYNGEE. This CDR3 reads CASSAGLWAGGSYNEQFF. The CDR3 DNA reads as TGTGCCAGCAGCGCGGGACTATGGGCGGGGGGCTCCTACAATGAGCAGTTCTTC. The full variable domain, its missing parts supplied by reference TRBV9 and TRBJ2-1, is DSGVTQTPKHLITATGQRVTLRCSPRSGDLSVYWYQQSLDQGLQFLIQYYNGEERAKGNILERFSAQQFPDLHSELNLSSLELGDSALYFCASSAGLWAGGSYNEQFFGPGTRLTVL.

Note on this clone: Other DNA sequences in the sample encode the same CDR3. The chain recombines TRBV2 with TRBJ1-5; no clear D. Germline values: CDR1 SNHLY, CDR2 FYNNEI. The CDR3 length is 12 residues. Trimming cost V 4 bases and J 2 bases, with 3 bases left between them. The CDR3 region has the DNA TGTGCCAGCAGTGGAGGCAATCAGCCCCAGCATTTT. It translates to CASSGGNQPQHF.

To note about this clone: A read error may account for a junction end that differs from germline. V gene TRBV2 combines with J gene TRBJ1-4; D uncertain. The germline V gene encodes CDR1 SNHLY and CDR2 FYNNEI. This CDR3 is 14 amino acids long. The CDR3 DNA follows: TGTGCCAGCAGTGTGGAGGCGACTAATGAACAACTGTTTTTT. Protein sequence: CASSVEATNEQLFF.

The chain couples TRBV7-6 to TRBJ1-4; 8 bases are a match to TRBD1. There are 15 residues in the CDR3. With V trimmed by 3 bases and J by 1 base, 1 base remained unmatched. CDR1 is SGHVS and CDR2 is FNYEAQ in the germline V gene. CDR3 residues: CASSLTGVTNEKLFF. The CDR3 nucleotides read TGTGCCAGCAGCTTGACAGGGGTAACTAATGAAAAACTGTTTTTT.

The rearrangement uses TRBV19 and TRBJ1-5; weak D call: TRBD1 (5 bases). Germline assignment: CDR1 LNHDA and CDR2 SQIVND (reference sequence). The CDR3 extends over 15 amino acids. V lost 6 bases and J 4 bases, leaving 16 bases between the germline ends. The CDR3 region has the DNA TGTGCCAGTAGCCCGCCCCAGGGTTCTAATCAGCCCCAGCATTTT. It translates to CASSPPQGSNQPQHF.

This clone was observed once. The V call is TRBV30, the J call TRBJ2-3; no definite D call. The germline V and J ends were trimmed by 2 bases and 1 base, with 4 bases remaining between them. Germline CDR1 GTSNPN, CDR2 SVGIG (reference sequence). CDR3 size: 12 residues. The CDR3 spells CAWSSGTDTQYF. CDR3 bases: TGTGCCTGGAGTTCAGGCACAGATACGCAGTATTTT.

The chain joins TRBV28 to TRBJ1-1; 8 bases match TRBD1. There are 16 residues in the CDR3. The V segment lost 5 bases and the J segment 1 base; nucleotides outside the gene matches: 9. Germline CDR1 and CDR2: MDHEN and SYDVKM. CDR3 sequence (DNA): TGTGCCAGCAGTGGACCTCGGGACAGGACGAACACTGAAGCTTTCTTT. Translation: CASSGPRDRTNTEAFF.

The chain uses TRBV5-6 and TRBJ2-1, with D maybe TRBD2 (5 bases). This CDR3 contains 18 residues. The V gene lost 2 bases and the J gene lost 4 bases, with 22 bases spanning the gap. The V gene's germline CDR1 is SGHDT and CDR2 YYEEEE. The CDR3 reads CASSLYDTLVGYYNEQFF. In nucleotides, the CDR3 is TGTGCCAGCAGCTTATACGACACACTAGTCGGGTATTACAATGAGCAGTTCTTC.

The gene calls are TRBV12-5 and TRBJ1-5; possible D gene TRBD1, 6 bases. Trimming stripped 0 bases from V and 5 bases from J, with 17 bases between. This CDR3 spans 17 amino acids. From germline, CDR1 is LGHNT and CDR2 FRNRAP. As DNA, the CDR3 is TGTGCTAGTGGTTTGGTTGTATCAGGGGTTGGGGATCAGCCCCAGCATTTT. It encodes CASGLVVSGVGDQPQHF.

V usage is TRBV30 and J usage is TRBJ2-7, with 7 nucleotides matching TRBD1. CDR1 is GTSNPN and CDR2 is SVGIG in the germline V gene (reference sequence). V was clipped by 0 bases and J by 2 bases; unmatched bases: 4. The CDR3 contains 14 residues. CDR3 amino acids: CAWSVWDSPYEQYF. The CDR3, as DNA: TGTGCCTGGAGTGTGTGGGACAGTCCCTACGAGCAGTACTTC.

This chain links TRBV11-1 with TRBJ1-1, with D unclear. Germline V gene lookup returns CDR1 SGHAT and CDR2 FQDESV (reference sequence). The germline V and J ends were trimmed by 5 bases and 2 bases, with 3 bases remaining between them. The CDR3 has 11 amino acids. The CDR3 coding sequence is TGTGCCAGCAGCACAAACACTGAAGCTTTCTTT. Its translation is CASSTNTEAFF.

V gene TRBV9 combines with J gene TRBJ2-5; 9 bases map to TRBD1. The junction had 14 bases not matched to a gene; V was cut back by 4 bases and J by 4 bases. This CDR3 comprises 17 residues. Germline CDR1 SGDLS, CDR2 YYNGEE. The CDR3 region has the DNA TGTGCCAGCAGCCCGGGTCTTGGGGACAGGGCCGGAGAGACCCAGTACTTC. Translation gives CASSPGLGDRAGETQYF.

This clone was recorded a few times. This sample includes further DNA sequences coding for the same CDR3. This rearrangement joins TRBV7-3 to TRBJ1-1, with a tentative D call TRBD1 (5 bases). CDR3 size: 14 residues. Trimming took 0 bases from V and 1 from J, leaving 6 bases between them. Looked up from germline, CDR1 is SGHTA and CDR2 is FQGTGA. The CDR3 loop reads CASSLTGRNTEAFF. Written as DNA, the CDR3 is TGTGCCAGCAGCTTAACGGGGCGGAACACTGAAGCTTTCTTT.

The CDR3 region is CASSGTGSTEAFF. CDR3 in DNA: TGTGCCAGCAGCGGGACAGGGTCCACTGAAGCTTTCTTT. The rearrangement joins TRBV5-4 to TRBJ1-1; TRBD1 matches 9 bases. V lost 4 bases to trimming and J lost 4 bases; unmatched junction nucleotides: 2. Germline CDR1 reads SGHNT; CDR2 reads YYREEE (reference sequence). The CDR3 is 13 amino acids.

The CDR3 protein is CASSLGGGAFYEQYF. DNA for the CDR3: TGTGCCAGCAGCTTGGGCGGGGGGGCCTTCTACGAGCAGTACTTC. This chain joins TRBV5-6 and TRBJ2-7; TRBD2 matches 9 bases. The CDR3 covers 15 residues. Per germline, CDR1 SGHDT and CDR2 YYEEEE. The V and J ends lost 0 bases and 3 bases, in that order; junction bases with no gene match: 4.

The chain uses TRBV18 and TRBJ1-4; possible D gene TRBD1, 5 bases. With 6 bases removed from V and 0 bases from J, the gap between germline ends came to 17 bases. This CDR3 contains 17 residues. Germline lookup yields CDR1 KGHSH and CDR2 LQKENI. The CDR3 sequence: CASSLDRRSATNEKLFF. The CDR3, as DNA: TGTGCCAGCTCCCTTGACAGACGCTCGGCAACTAATGAAAAACTGTTTTTT.

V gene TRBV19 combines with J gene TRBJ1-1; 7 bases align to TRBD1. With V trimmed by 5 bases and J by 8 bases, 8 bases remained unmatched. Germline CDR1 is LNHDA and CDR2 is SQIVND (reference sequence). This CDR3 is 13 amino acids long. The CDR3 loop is CASSSGQVDEAFF. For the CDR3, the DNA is TGTGCCAGTAGTTCCGGACAGGTGGACGAAGCTTTCTTT.

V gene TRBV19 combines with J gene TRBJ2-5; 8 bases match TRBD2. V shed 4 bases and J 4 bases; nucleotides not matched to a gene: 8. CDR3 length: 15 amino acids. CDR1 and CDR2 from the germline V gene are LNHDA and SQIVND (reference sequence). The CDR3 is CASSKGGGGSETQYF. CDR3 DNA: TGTGCCAGTAGTAAAGGCGGCGGGGGGTCAGAGACCCAGTACTTC. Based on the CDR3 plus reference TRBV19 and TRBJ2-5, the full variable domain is DGGITQSPKYLFRKEGQNVTLSCEQNLNHDAMYWYRQDPGQGLRLIYYSQIVNDFQKGDIAEGYSVSREKKESFPLTVTSAQKNPTAFYLCASSKGGGGSETQYFGPGTRLLVL.